This TCR beta chain derives from a study of blood T cell repertoires in COVID-19. Whole-study context: The cDNA or gDNA used as material had been derived from T cells, B-cell-depleted T cells, or PBMCs.

Original processing notes: From reference gene primer amplification, estimates of nucleated cell counts were derived. Assay: immunoSEQ multiplex PCR; the TCRdb copy retains only in-frame clones and omits some. Clone size and the V and J calls come from that table; the DNA yielded D and trimming. The sample lists some 320,000 clones, approximately 88% occurring once. Germline V gene lookup returns CDR1 LNHNV and CDR2 YYDKDF (reference sequence). The CDR3 length is 15 residues. V was pared by 3 bases and J by 0 bases, with 4 bases of the junction left unmatched. The chain couples TRBV15 to TRBJ1-2, with 7 positions matching TRBD1. Input material: peripheral blood. This receptor was identified in a woman aged 25 to 45 who had recovered from COVID-19. CDR3 bases: TGTGCCACCAGCAGCGGGACAGTACCTAACTATGGCTACACCTTC. Translated: CATSSGTVPNYGYTF.